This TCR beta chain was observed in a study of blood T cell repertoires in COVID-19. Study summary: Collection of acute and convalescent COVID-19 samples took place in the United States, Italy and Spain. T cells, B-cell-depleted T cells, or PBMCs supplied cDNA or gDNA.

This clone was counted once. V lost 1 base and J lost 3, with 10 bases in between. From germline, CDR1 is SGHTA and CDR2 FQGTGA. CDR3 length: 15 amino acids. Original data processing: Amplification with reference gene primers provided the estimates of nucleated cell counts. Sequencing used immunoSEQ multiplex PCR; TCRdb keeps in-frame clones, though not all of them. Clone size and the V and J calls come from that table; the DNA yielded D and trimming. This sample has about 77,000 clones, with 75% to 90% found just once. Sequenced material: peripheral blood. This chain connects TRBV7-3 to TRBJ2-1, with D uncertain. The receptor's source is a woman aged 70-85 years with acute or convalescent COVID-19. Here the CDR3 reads CASSLSDNGYNEQFF. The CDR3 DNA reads TGTGCCAGCAGCTTAAGTGACAACGGCTACAATGAGCAGTTCTTC.